Presented here are 22 T cell receptor beta chains from one specimen sequenced in a study of Tregs in tolerant kidney transplant recipients. The method was immunoSEQ multiplex PCR; TCRdb's version includes in-frame clones alone and lacks a portion of them. This repertoire shows 2,000 to 2,500 clones, roughly 42% found once; its top ten account for around 7%. Which antigens these TCRs recognize remains unknown. Sequenced material: Tregs from blood cultured with allogeneic cells. Receptor source: a human donor in good health.

This chain uses TRBV29-1 with TRBJ1-1; no definite D call. CDR3 length: 15 residues. Germline values: CDR1 SQVTM, CDR2 ANQGSEA. Trimming left V 3 bases short and J 5 bases short, with 19 bases between. The CDR3 DNA is TGCAGCGTTGAGAGAGGATCTCACAGTCGAACTGAAGCTTTCTTT. Protein: CSVERGSHSRTEAFF.

The CDR3 bases are TGTGCCAGCAGTTACGGCAACTCCTACGAGCAGTACTTC. Translation: CASSYGNSYEQYF. The chain employs TRBV25-1 and TRBJ2-7; D gene ambiguous. This CDR3 spans 13 amino acids. CDR1 and CDR2 (germline): MGHDK, SYGVNS. V lost 5 bases and J lost 0, with 8 bases in between.

In DNA, the CDR3 is TGTGCCAGCACACAGGGCCTAGGTCAGCCCCAGCATTTT. Translating it yields CASTQGLGQPQHF. The chain recombines TRBV6-1 with TRBJ1-5; tentatively, D is TRBD1 (6 bases). Germline values: CDR1 MNHNS, CDR2 SASEGT. The V end was cut by 7 bases, the J end by 6 bases, with 13 bases between. The CDR3 contains 13 residues.

This rearrangement joins TRBV18 to TRBJ1-1, with D possibly matching TRBD1 (5 bases). Trimming cost V 1 base and J 0 bases, with 9 bases left between them. Per germline, CDR1 KGHSH and CDR2 LQKENI. The CDR3 contains 15 residues. Written as DNA, the CDR3 is TGTGCCAGCTCACCACAGGGACGCATGAACACTGAAGCTTTCTTT. Translating gives CASSPQGRMNTEAFF.

There are a few counts of this clone. The chain has TRBV14 and TRBJ2-5; 9 positions match TRBD2. CDR1 SGHDN and CDR2 FVKESK come from the germline V gene. V was pared by 1 base and J by 5 bases, with 2 bases of the junction left unmatched. The CDR3 has 14 residues. The CDR3 spells CASSQVLAGETQYF. DNA of the CDR3: TGTGCCAGCAGCCAAGTCCTAGCGGGGGAGACCCAGTACTTC.

This clone is labeled as large. The chain joins TRBV6-6 to TRBJ2-6; no firm D call. CDR3 length: 16 amino acids. Trimming took off 0 bases at V and 0 bases at J, with 6 bases between the two ends. The germline V gene has CDR1 MNHNY and CDR2 SVGAGI (reference sequence). The CDR3 loop reads CASSYSVISGANVLTF. Written as DNA, the CDR3 is TGTGCCAGCAGTTACTCAGTTATCTCTGGGGCCAACGTCCTGACTTTC.

This clone is large (0.1 to 1%) within its sample. This chain links TRBV6-6 with TRBJ2-7; 8 nucleotides match TRBD2. J was trimmed by 4 bases and V by 3 bases; bases with no gene match: 8. The CDR3 sequence is 15 residues long. Germline CDR1 reads MNHNY; CDR2 reads SVGAGI (reference sequence). The chain's CDR3 is CASSYRGGRRYEQYF. Here the CDR3 DNA reads TGTGCCAGCAGTTATAGAGGCGGGAGGAGGTACGAGCAGTACTTC.

The V and J genes are TRBV4-2 and TRBJ1-6; the D is unclear. The CDR3 consists of 15 residues. Germline CDR1 is LGHNA and CDR2 is YNFKEQ. Trimming removed 0 bases from V and 4 bases from J, with 7 bases in between. CDR3 region: CASSQDLGYNSPLHF. For the CDR3, the DNA is TGTGCCAGCAGCCAAGATTTGGGGTATAATTCACCCCTCCACTTT.

By sample fraction, this clone is large. CDR3 sequence reads: CASSVQGQGSPLHF. Written as DNA, the CDR3 is TGTGCCAGCAGTGTACAGGGGCAGGGATCACCCCTCCACTTT. This chain links TRBV6-1 with TRBJ1-6, with 7 positions matching TRBD1. V lost 4 bases, J lost 10 bases, and 7 bases stayed unmatched. The CDR3 is 14 residues long. Germline-derived CDR1 and CDR2 are MNHNS and SASEGT.

The V and J genes are TRBV30 and TRBJ1-2; 11 bases match TRBD1. The germline CDR1 and CDR2 sequences are GTSNPN and SVGIG (reference sequence). V trimming: 0 bases; J trimming: 5 bases; junction bases outside the gene matches: 5. This CDR3 contains 15 residues. For the CDR3, the DNA is TGTGCCTGGAGTGTACTTGGGACAGGGGGATATGGCTACACCTTC. This encodes CAWSVLGTGGYGYTF.

The J gene is TRBJ2-2, the V gene TRBV6-5; the D is unclear. Germline values: CDR1 MNHEY, CDR2 SVGAGI. CDR3 length: 13 residues. Trimming left V 5 bases short and J 6 bases short, with 10 bases between. For the CDR3, the DNA is TGTGCCAGCAGTCCCCCCTGGGCCGGGGAGCTGTTTTTT. Translated, it gives CASSPPWAGELFF.

The chain has TRBV6-5 and TRBJ2-7; D may be TRBD1 (5 bases). CDR3 length equals 14 residues. V was cut by 6 bases and J by 3 bases, with 15 bases left in between. Germline values: CDR1 MNHEY, CDR2 SVGAGI. CDR3 in DNA: TGTGCCAGCAGGACCCCTGGGGCCCTCTACGAGCAGTACTTC. It is translated as CASRTPGALYEQYF.

The J gene is TRBJ2-1, the V gene TRBV10-2, with TRBD2 matching over 9 bases. Germline trimming cut 6 bases from V and 7 bases from J; bases unmatched to any gene: 1. Germline CDR1 reads WSHSY; CDR2 reads SAAADI. This CDR3 contains 12 residues. The CDR3 is CASRTSGNEQFF. The CDR3, as DNA: TGCGCCAGCAGGACTAGCGGAAATGAGCAGTTCTTC.

This clone is classed as medium-sized. This rearrangement joins TRBV11-2 to TRBJ1-5; D unclear. V lost 0 bases and J 3 bases, leaving 9 bases between the germline ends. This CDR3 is built from 15 residues. Germline V gene lookup returns CDR1 SGHAT and CDR2 FQNNGV. The CDR3 loop is CASSLDGVDNQPQHF. The CDR3 DNA follows: TGTGCCAGCAGCTTAGACGGGGTTGACAATCAGCCCCAGCATTTT.

This clone is medium-sized within its sample. This chain connects TRBV18 to TRBJ1-2, with D possibly being TRBD1 (6 bases). The germline gives CDR1 KGHSH, CDR2 LQKENI. The CDR3 extends over 15 amino acids. Trimming shortened V by 3 bases and J by 7 bases, and 18 bases separated the two germline ends. In DNA form, the CDR3 reads TGTGCCAGCTCACCGGAGCAGGGACGGGGGCTTGGCTACACCTTC. It codes for CASSPEQGRGLGYTF.

This chain links TRBV18 with TRBJ2-3, with D maybe TRBD2 (5 bases). Trimming took 3 bases from V and 4 from J, leaving 14 bases between them. Germline-derived CDR1 and CDR2 are KGHSH and LQKENI. The CDR3 spans 15 residues. The CDR3 sequence: CASSPRTGRADTQYF. The CDR3 DNA sequence: TGTGCCAGCTCACCCCGCACTGGGAGAGCAGATACGCAGTATTTT.

The rearrangement links TRBV18 to TRBJ2-3, with D possibly being TRBD2 (5 bases). With 2 bases removed from V and 0 bases from J, the gap between germline ends came to 9 bases. The CDR3 length is 15 residues. CDR1 and CDR2 from the germline V gene are KGHSH and LQKENI. The CDR3 nucleotides read TGTGCCAGCTCACCAAGCGGTGGTAGCACAGATACGCAGTATTTT. Amino acid sequence: CASSPSGGSTDTQYF.

This clone was seen a few times. The V gene is TRBV28, the J gene TRBJ2-1; 10 positions agree with TRBD1. The germline CDR1 and CDR2 sequences are MDHEN and SYDVKM. The CDR3 has 15 amino acids. The V segment lost 3 bases and the J segment 7 bases; nucleotides outside the gene matches: 6. The CDR3 loop is CASSFLTGGSNEQFF. CDR3 coding DNA: TGTGCCAGCAGTTTCTTGACAGGGGGCTCAAATGAGCAGTTCTTC.

The CDR3 here is CSVEGPIAYEQYF. In DNA form, the CDR3 reads TGCAGCGTTGAAGGACCGATTGCCTACGAGCAGTACTTC. The J gene is TRBJ2-7, the V gene TRBV29-1, with D uncertain. This CDR3 region has 13 residues. V was trimmed by 1 base and J by 2 bases, leaving 9 bases between them. Germline assignment: CDR1 SQVTM and CDR2 ANQGSEA.

This sequence joins TRBV2 and TRBJ2-5, with D possibly TRBD1 on 5 matching bases. CDR1 SNHLY and CDR2 FYNNEI come from the germline V gene. V dropped 3 bases and J dropped 0 bases, with 8 bases sitting between them. The CDR3 length is 14 residues. Written as DNA, the CDR3 is TGTGCCAGCAGTGAGCAGGGATACCAAGAGACCCAGTACTTC. Protein: CASSEQGYQETQYF. Drawing the rest from reference TRBV2 and TRBJ2-5, the complete variable domain is EPEVTQTPSHQVTQMGQEVILRCVPISNHLYFYWYRQILGQKVEFLVSFYNNEISEKSEIFDDQFSVERPDGSNFTLKIRSTKLEDSAMYFCASSEQGYQETQYFGPGTRLLVL.

V is TRBV7-2 and J is TRBJ1-5; D gene unclear. This CDR3 is built from 15 residues. V shed 1 base and J shed 3 bases, with 10 bases lying between them. Germline lookup yields CDR1 SGHTA and CDR2 FQGNSA. CDR3 nucleotide sequence: TGTGCCAGCAGCTTAGACGGGGTTGACAATCAGCCCCAGCATTTT. Amino acids: CASSLDGVDNQPQHF. Complete variable domain (other parts from reference TRBV7-2 and TRBJ1-5): GAGVSQSPSNKVTEKGKDVELRCDPISGHTALYWYRQSLGQGLEFLIYFQGNSAPDKSGLPSDRFSAERTGGSVSTLTIQRTQQEDSAVYLCASSLDGVDNQPQHFGDGTRLSIL.

This clone was detected a few times. This sequence joins TRBV18 and TRBJ2-7; D is perhaps TRBD1 or TRBD2 (5 bases each). From germline, CDR1 is KGHSH and CDR2 LQKENI. V lost 5 bases, J lost 5 bases, and 13 bases lay in between. The CDR3 is made up of 13 amino acids. CDR3 sequence (DNA): TGTGCCAGCTCATCGAACCGGGGCGACGAGCAGTACTTC. Protein sequence: CASSSNRGDEQYF.